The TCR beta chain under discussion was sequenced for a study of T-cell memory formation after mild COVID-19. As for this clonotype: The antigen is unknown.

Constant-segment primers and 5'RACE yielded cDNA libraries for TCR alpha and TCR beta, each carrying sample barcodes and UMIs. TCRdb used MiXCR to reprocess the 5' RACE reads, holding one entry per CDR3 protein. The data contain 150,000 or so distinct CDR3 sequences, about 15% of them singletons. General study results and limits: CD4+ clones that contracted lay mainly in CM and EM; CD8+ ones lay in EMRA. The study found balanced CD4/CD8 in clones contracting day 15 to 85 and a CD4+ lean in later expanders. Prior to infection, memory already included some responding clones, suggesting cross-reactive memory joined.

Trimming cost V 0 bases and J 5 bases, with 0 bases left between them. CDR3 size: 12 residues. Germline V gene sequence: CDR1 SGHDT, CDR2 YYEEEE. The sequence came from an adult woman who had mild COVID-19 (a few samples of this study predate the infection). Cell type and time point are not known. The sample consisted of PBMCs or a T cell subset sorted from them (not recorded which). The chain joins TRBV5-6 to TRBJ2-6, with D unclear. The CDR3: CASSLGANVLTF. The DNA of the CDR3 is TGTGCCAGCAGCTTGGGGGCCAACGTCCTGACTTTC. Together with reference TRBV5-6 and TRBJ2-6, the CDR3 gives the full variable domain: DAGVTQSPTHLIKTRGQQVTLRCSPKSGHDTVSWYQQALGQGPQFIFQYYEEEERQRGNFPDRFSGHQFPNYSSELNVNALLLGDSALYLCASSLGANVLTFGAGSRLTVL.